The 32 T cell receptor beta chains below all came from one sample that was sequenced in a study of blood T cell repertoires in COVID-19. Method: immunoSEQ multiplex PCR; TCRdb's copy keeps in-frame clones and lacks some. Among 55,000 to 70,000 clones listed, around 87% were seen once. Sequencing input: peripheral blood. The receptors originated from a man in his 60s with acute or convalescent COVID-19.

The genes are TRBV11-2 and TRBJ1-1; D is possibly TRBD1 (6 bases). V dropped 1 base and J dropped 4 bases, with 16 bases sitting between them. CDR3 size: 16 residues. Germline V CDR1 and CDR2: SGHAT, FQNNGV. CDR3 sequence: CASSLGDNLRGTEAFF. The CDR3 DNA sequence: TGTGCCAGCAGCTTAGGGGACAACCTTAGGGGCACTGAAGCTTTCTTT.

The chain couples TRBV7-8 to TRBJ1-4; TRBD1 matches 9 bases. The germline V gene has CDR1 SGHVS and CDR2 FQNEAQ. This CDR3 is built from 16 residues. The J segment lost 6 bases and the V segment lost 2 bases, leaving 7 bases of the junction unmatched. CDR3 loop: CASSLSRTGAYEKLFF. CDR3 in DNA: TGTGCCAGCAGCTTAAGTAGGACAGGGGCTTATGAAAAACTGTTTTTT.

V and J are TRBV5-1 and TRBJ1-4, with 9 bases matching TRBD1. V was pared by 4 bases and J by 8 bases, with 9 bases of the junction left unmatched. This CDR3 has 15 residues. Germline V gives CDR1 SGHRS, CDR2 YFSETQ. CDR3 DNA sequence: TGCGCCAGCAGCATAAGGACAGGGGAGAACGAAAAACTGTTTTTT. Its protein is CASSIRTGENEKLFF.

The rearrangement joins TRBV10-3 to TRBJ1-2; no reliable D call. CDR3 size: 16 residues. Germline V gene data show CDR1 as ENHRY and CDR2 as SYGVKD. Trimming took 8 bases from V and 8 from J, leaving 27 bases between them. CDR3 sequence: CAIVRERQDLGGGYTF. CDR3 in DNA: TGTGCCATCGTTAGGGAGCGGCAGGACCTAGGTGGGGGCTACACCTTC.

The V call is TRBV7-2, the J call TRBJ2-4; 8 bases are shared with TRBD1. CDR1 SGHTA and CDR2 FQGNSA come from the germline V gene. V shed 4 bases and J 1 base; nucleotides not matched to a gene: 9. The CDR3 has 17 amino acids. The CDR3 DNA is TGTGCCAGCAGCTCCCCGACCCAGGGGGCGGCCAAAAACATTCAGTACTTC. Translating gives CASSSPTQGAAKNIQYF.

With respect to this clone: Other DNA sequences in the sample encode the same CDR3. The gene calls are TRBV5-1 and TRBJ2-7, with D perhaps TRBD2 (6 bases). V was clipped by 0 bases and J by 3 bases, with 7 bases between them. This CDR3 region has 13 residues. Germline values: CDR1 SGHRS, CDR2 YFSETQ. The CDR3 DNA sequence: TGCGCCAGCAGCTTGGGGCGGGACTACGAGCAGTACTTC. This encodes CASSLGRDYEQYF.

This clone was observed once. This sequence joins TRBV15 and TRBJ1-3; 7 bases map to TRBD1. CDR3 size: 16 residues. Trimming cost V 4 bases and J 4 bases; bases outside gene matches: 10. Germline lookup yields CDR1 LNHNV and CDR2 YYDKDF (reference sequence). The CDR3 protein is CATSTRKGAPGNTIYF. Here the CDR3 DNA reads TGTGCCACCAGCACACGAAAGGGGGCTCCGGGAAACACCATATATTTT.

The CDR3 DNA reads TGTGCCAGCAGCTCCAGCTCCTACAATGAGCAGTTCTTC. Translation gives CASSSSSYNEQFF. The chain is built from TRBV5-4 and TRBJ2-1, with D unclear. This CDR3 is 13 amino acids long. Trimming left V 3 bases short and J 0 bases short, with 4 bases between. Germline V gene data show CDR1 as SGHNT and CDR2 as YYREEE (reference sequence).

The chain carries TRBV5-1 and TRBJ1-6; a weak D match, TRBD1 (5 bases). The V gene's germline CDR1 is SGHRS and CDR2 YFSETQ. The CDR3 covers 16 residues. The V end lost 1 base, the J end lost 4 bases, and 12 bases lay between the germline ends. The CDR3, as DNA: TGCGCCAGCAGCTTGTCCCAGGGCCAATATAATTCACCCCTCCACTTT. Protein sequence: CASSLSQGQYNSPLHF.

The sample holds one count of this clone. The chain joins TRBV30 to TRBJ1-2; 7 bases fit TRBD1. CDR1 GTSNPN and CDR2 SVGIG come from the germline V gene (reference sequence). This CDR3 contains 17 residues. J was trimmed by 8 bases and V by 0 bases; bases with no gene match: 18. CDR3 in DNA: TGTGCCTGGAGTGTATCGAAAACCGGGACAGTGTATGGGGGCTACACCTTC. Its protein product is CAWSVSKTGTVYGGYTF. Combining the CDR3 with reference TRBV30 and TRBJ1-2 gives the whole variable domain SQTIHQWPATLVQPVGSPLSLECTVEGTSNPNLYWYRQAAGRGLQLLFYSVGIGQISSEVPQNLSASRPQDRQFILSSKKLLLSDSGFYLCAWSVSKTGTVYGGYTFGSGTRLTVV.

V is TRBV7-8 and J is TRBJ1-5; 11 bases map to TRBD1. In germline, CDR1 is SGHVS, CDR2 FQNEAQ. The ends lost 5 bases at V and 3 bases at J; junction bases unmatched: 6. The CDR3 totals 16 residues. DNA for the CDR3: TGTGCCAGCAGCCCACGGACAGGGGGCTCCAATCAGCCCCAGCATTTT. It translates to CASSPRTGGSNQPQHF. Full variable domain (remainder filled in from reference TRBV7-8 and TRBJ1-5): GAGVSQSPRYKVAKRGQDVALRCDPISGHVSLFWYQQALGQGPEFLTYFQNEAQLDKSGLPSDRFFAERPEGSVSTLKIQRTQQEDSAVYLCASSPRTGGSNQPQHFGDGTRLSIL.

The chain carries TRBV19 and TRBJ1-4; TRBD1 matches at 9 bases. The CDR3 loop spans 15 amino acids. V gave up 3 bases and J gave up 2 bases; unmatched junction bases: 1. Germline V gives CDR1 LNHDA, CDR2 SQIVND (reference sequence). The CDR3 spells CASSIGQGTNEKLFF. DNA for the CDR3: TGTGCCAGTAGTATCGGACAGGGGACTAATGAAAAACTGTTTTTT.

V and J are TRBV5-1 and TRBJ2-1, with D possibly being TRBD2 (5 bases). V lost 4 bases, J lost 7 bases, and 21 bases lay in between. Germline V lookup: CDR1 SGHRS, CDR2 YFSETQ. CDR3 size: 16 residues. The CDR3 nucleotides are TGCGCCAGCAGCCCTGCGGGCCAGCCGAGGGATAATGAGCAGTTCTTC. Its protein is CASSPAGQPRDNEQFF.

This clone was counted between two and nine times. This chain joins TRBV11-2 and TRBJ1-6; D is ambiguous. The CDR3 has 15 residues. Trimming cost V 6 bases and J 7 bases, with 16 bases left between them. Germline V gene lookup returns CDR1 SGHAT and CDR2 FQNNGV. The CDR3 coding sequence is TGTGCCAGCAGAATTTCGACCGGGGTAAATTCACCCCTCCACTTT. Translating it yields CASRISTGVNSPLHF.

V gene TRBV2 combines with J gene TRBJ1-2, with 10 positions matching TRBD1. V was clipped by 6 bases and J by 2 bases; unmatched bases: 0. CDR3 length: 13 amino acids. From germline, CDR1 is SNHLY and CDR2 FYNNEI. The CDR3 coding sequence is TGTGCCAGCAGGGGACAGGGGAACTATGGCTACACCTTC. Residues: CASRGQGNYGYTF.

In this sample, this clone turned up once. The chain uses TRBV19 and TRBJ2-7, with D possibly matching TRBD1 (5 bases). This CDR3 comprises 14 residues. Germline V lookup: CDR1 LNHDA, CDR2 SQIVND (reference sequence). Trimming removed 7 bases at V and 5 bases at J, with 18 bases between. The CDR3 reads CASTPNSAGNEQYF. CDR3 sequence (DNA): TGTGCCAGTACCCCAAATTCCGCAGGGAACGAGCAGTACTTC.

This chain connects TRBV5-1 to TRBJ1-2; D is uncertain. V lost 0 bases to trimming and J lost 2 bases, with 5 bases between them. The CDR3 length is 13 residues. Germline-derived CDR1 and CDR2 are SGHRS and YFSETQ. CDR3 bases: TGCGCCAGCAGCTTGGCAGAAAACTATGGCTACACCTTC. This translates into CASSLAENYGYTF.

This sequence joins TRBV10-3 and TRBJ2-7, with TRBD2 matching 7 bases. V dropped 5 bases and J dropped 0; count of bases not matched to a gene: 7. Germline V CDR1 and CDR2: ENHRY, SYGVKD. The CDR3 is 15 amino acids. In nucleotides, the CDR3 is TGTGCCATCAGTCTAGCTAGCGGCAACTCCTACGAGCAGTACTTC. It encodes CAISLASGNSYEQYF.

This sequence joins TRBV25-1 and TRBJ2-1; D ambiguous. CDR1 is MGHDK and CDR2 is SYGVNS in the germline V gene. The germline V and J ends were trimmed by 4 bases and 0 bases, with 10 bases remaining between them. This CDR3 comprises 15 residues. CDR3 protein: CASSVADFSYNEQFF. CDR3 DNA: TGTGCCAGCAGTGTTGCAGACTTCTCCTACAATGAGCAGTTCTTC.

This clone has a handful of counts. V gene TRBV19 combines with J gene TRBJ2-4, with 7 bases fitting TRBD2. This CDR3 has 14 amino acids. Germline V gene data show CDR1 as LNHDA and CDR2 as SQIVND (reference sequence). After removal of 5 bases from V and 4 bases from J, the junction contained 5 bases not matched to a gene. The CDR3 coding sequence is TGTGCCAGTAGTCCACCGGGACTAAAAAACATTCAGTACTTC. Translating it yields CASSPPGLKNIQYF.

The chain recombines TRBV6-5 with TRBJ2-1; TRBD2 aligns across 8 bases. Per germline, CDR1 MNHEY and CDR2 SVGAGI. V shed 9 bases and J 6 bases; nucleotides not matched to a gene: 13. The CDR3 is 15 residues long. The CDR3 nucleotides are TGTGCCAGTACCATCGGCGGGGGGCTGGGCAATGAGCAGTTCTTC. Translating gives CASTIGGGLGNEQFF.

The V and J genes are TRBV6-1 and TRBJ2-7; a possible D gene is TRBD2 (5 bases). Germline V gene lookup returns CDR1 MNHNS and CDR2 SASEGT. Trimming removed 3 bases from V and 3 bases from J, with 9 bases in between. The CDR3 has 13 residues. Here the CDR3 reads CASSDGEDYEQYF. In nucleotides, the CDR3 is TGTGCCAGCAGTGACGGGGAAGACTACGAGCAGTACTTC.

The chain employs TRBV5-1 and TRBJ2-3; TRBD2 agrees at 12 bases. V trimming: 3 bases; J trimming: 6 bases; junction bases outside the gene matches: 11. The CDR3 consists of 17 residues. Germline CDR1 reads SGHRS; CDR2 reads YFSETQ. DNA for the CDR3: TGCGCCAGCAGCTATAGACTAGCGGGGGTTCCGCGGGATACGCAGTATTTT. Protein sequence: CASSYRLAGVPRDTQYF.

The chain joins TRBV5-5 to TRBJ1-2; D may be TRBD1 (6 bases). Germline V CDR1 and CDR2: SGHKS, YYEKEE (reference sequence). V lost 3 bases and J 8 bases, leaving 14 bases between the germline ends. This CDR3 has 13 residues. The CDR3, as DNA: TGTGCCAGCAGCTATTTACAGGGAGACGGCTACACCTTC. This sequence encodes CASSYLQGDGYTF. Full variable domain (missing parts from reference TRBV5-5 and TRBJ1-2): DAGVTQSPTHLIKTRGQQVTLRCSPISGHKSVSWYQQVLGQGPQFIFQYYEKEERGRGNFPDRFSARQFPNYSSELNVNALLLGDSALYLCASSYLQGDGYTFGSGTRLTVV.

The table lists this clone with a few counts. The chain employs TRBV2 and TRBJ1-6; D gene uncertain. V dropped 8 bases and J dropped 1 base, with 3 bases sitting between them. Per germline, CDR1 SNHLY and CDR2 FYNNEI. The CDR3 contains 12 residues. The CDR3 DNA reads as TGTGCCAGCCGTTCCTATAATTCACCCCTCCACTTT. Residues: CASRSYNSPLHF.

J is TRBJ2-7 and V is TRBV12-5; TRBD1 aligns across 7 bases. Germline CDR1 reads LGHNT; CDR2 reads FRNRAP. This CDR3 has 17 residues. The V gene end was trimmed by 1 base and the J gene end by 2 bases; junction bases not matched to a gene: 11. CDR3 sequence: CASGLEVTTGTPYEQYF. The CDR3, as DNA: TGTGCTAGTGGTTTGGAGGTAACGACAGGGACGCCCTACGAGCAGTACTTC.

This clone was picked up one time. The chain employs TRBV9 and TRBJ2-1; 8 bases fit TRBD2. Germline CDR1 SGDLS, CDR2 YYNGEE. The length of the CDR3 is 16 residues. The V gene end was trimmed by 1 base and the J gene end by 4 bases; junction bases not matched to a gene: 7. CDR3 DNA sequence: TGTGCCAGCAGCGTACAGAGCGGGGGCCGTTACAATGAGCAGTTCTTC. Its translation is CASSVQSGGRYNEQFF.

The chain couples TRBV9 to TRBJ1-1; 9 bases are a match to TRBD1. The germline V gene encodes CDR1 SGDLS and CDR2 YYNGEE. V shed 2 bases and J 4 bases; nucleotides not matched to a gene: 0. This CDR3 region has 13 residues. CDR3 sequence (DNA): TGTGCCAGCAGCGTGACAGGGGGCACTGAAGCTTTCTTT. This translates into CASSVTGGTEAFF.

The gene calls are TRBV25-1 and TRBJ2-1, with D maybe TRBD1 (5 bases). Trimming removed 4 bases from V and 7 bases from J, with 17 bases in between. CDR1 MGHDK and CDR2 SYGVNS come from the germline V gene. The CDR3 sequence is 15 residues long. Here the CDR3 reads CASSGQGKASNEQFF. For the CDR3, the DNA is TGTGCCAGCAGTGGTCAGGGTAAGGCTTCAAATGAGCAGTTCTTC.

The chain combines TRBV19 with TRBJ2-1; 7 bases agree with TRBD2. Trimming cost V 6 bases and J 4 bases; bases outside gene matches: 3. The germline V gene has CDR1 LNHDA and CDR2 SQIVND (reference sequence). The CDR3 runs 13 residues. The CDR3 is CASRTSPYNEQFF. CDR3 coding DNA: TGTGCCAGTAGGACTAGCCCTTACAATGAGCAGTTCTTC.

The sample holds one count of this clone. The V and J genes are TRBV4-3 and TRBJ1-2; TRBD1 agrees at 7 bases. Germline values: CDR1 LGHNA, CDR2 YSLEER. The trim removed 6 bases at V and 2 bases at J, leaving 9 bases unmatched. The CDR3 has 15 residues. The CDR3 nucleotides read TGCGCCAGCAGTAAGACAGGGTCCGTAAACTATGGCTACACCTTC. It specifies CASSKTGSVNYGYTF.

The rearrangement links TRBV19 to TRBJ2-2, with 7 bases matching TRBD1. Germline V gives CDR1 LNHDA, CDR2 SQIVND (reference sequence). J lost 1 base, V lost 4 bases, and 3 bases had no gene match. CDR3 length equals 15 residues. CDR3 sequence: CASSTRDRNTGELFF. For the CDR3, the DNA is TGTGCCAGTAGTACCCGGGACAGGAACACCGGGGAGCTGTTTTTT.